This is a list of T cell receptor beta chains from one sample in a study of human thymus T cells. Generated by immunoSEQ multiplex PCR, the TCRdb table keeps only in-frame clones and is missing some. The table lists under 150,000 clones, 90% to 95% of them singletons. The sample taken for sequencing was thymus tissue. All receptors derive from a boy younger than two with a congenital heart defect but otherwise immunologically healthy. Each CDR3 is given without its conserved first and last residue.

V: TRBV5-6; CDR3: ASTRTLTVATQY
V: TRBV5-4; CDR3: ASSRQRGYRYEQY
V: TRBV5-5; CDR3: ASSLRYGQVCEQY
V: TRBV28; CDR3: ASSLIRPGSIKLWYGYT
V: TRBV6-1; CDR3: ASGHEQY
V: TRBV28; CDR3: ASSRPLAGTGELF
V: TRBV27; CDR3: ASRSPVTDTQY
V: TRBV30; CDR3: AWSVTSRGGSGNTIY
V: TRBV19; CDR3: ASSAGGVDEQY
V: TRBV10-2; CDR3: ASSEGGGLGNTIY
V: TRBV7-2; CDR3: ASSSSGVRNSPLH
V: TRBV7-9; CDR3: ASSIRQGNTEAF
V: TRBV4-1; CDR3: ASSHPGWGGRNYGYT
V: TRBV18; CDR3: ASSVGGYGYT
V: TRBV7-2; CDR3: ASSLRRGEQF
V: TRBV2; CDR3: ASSLAGGSEQF
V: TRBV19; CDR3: ASSIWQGQETQY
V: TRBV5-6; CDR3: ASSLADYEQY
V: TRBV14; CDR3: ASSLIDRGTDTQY
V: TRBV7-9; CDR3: ASSLGQHNEQF
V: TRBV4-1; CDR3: ASSQLTAYSGYT
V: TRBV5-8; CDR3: ASSLGLMGQGDNEQF
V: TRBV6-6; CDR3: ASSSLGLGQF
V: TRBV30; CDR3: AWSDLRRGGRREQF
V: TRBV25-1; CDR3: ASSETGRNTEAF
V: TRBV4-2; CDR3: ASSQGFESSGNTIY
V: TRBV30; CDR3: AWTPPQGGGLDSPLH
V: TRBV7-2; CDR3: ASSLQGADSYGYT
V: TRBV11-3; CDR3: ASSKNSMNTEAF
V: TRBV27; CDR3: ASSSNDRPLRGYT
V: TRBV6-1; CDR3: ASSDYGYT
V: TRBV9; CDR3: ASSLGRTRGEQY